This T cell receptor beta chain is from a study of T cell responses to AZD1222 COVID-19 vaccine (dated by TCRdb to 2020 to 2022). About the full investigation: A total of more than 230 trial participants underwent TCR sequencing, of whom about 210 had received two doses of AZD1222 and roughly 26 had received two doses of the MenACWY control vaccine. Enrollment into the trials was organized by age into subgroups of 18-55, 56-69 and 70-plus years, and those subgroups contained roughly 150, 30 and 60 TCR-sequenced participants, respectively.

In light of the paper, this sample's time point label describes: about 28 days (+/-7) after the second vaccine dose. AZD1222 recipients whose second dose came at about 4 weeks and those whose second dose came at about 12 weeks were combined into one group, since spike-specific TCR depth and breadth did not differ between the two schedules. The vaccinee samples were drawn from two UK trials, COV001 and COV002, one of which was a single-blind randomized controlled phase 2/3 trial testing AZD1222 (ChAdOx1 nCoV-19) in healthy adults. Trial participant PBMC samples were collected at day 0 and day 28 after the second dose for TCRbeta chain sequencing. V is cut by 5 bases and J by 6 bases, and the space between the germline ends is 11 bases. Taken from the germline V gene, the CDR1 and CDR2 loops are SGHNT and YENEEA. The CDR3 sequence holds 13 residues, the cysteine and phenylalanine included. Just CDR3 DNA is preserved here, 39 bases in frame from base 1.

Notes on this clone: Its antigen remains unidentified. Base qualities were left out, and no much larger clone turns up one base away.

What the study reported, not specific to this receptor: Because no day 14 peak-response samples were available, the repertoires could be characterized only after the peak T cell response. Participants were mostly white British and included more females than males, and it was suggested by the authors that clonal diversity may have been underestimated. Only 5 to 7 AZD1222 recipients were SARS-CoV-2 seropositive at baseline, limiting conclusions about previously exposed vaccinees. The vaccine-associated CD4 TCRs covered the entire spike protein, and the dominant responses fell in regions 160-218 and 743-854. The 56-69-year group was small, and its depth increase did not reach significance, likely because of low power. A significant rise in spike-specific TCR breadth and depth was observed after two AZD1222 doses relative to day 0 and relative to MenACWY recipients. Reportedly, close to half of the unique spike-specific TCRs recognized epitopes lying outside the regions that are mutated in the B.1.351 and B.1.1.7 variants.

The CDR3 regions of human TCRbeta chains were analyzed by immunosequencing. The study's own analysis went as follows. TCRs in the repertoires were compared against a reference library of SARS-CoV-2-specific TCRs that had been generated with the MIRA antigen-specificity platform. Breadth was defined as the fraction of unique TCRs that were SARS-CoV-2-associated. Depth was defined as the fraction of total T cells that were SARS-CoV-2-associated. Using the MIRA data, each spike-specific TCR was mapped to the spike region that the TCR reacts to and placed in a CD4 or CD8 class. Log10-transformed breadth and depth values were compared by one-way ANOVA with Sidak's multiple comparisons tests. TCRdb limited this immuneACCESS table to in-frame rearrangements with V and J called. A share of clones is missing; checked studies link under half to unresolved V genes, and the rest is unexplained. V and J calls and clone size come straight from that table; D and trimming were deduced from the DNA. This sample gives some 170,000 clones in total; around 92% of them show up just once. About 1.1% of the sample is held by the ten biggest clonotypes.

The receptor chain draws on TRBV11-3 and TRBJ2-1; the D call is possibly TRBD1 or TRBD2, each sharing 5 bases. The source material was peripheral blood, sampled 28 days after the second AZD1222 dose. This clonotype was obtained from an adult who received the AZD1222 COVID-19 vaccine. Here the CDR3 is given as CASSTHGGNEQFF. The DNA sequence reads TGTGCCAGCAGCACCCATGGGGGCAATGAGCAGTTCTTC.